The 30 T cell receptor beta chains below were found in one sample sequenced in a study of long-term antiretroviral therapy in people with HIV. The run of the v3.0 immunoSEQ assay was at survey level. TCRdb keeps only in-frame clones here, not all; method: immunoSEQ multiplex PCR. In the table there are about 25,000 clones, approximately 86% of which are singletons. The sequencing used unsorted PBMCs, collected 1.9 years after starting antiretroviral therapy. The receptors come from a woman in her twenties or thirties with HIV.

The rearrangement links TRBV7-3 to TRBJ2-3; D unresolved. The ends were cut back, 5 bases at V and 6 bases at J, with 9 bases in the middle. In germline, CDR1 is SGHTA, CDR2 FQGTGA. The CDR3 runs 12 residues. This chain's CDR3 is CASSGSGDTQYF. Here the CDR3 DNA reads TGTGCCAGCAGCGGGTCCGGGGATACGCAGTATTTT.

The chain combines TRBV5-4 with TRBJ2-3, with 8 bases aligning to TRBD2. In germline, CDR1 is SGHNT, CDR2 YYREEE (reference sequence). The CDR3 consists of 16 residues. V lost 1 base, J lost 1 base, and 5 bases stayed unmatched. DNA for the CDR3: TGTGCCAGCAGCTTGAAGCTAGCGGGCGGCACAGATACGCAGTATTTT. It translates to CASSLKLAGGTDTQYF.

The chain recombines TRBV2 with TRBJ1-4, with a tentative D call TRBD1 (5 bases). There are 12 residues in the CDR3. CDR1 and CDR2 (germline): SNHLY, FYNNEI. Trimming left V 7 bases short and J 14 bases short, with 17 bases between. The CDR3: CASNPDGPGLFF. The DNA of the CDR3 is TGTGCCAGCAACCCAGACGGTCCAGGGCTGTTTTTT.

This clone was seen a few times. The chain uses TRBV18 and TRBJ1-6; 10 nucleotides line up with TRBD1. Germline V CDR1 and CDR2: KGHSH, LQKENI. The junction had 5 bases not matched to a gene; V was cut back by 6 bases and J by 9 bases. CDR3 length equals 14 residues. The CDR3 spells CASSETGGVSPLHF. CDR3 nucleotide sequence: TGTGCCAGCTCCGAGACAGGGGGCGTTTCACCCCTCCACTTT.

The CDR3 DNA sequence: TGTGCCAGCGCTGGGGATGCAGATACGCAGTATTTT. Protein sequence: CASAGDADTQYF. The genes are TRBV2 and TRBJ2-3; D call uncertain. The CDR3 contains 12 residues. Germline-derived CDR1 and CDR2 are SNHLY and FYNNEI. V shed 8 bases and J shed 4 bases, with 10 bases lying between them.

The V call is TRBV15, the J call TRBJ1-6; perhaps TRBD1 as D (6 bases). Germline V lookup: CDR1 LNHNV, CDR2 YYDKDF (reference sequence). This CDR3 is 13 amino acids long. Trimming left V 5 bases short and J 10 bases short, with 12 bases between. This CDR3 is CATSPHRDSPLHF. The DNA of the CDR3 is TGTGCCACCAGCCCTCACAGGGACTCACCCCTCCACTTT.

The chain is built from TRBV30 and TRBJ1-5, with D possibly matching TRBD1 (6 bases). Trimming left V 2 bases short and J 7 bases short, with 18 bases between. The CDR3 is 15 amino acids. CDR1 and CDR2 (germline): GTSNPN, SVGIG (reference sequence). The CDR3 region is CAWSMSQGRGQPQHF. The CDR3 DNA reads as TGTGCCTGGAGTATGTCGCAGGGGCGCGGGCAGCCCCAGCATTTT.

The chain is built from TRBV10-3 and TRBJ1-5; weak D call: TRBD1 (5 bases). CDR3 length: 11 amino acids. V gave up 8 bases and J gave up 7 bases, with 9 bases separating them. Germline-derived CDR1 and CDR2 are ENHRY and SYGVKD. The CDR3 loop is CAIGWDQPQHF. CDR3 sequence (DNA): TGTGCCATCGGTTGGGACCAGCCCCAGCATTTT.

The genes are TRBV19 and TRBJ1-2; 8 bases map to TRBD1. Germline V gives CDR1 LNHDA, CDR2 SQIVND (reference sequence). Germline trimming cut 5 bases from V and 5 bases from J; bases unmatched to any gene: 10. The CDR3 covers 15 residues. This CDR3 is CASSAGLDRVYGYTF. The CDR3 DNA follows: TGTGCCAGTAGTGCTGGGTTGGACAGGGTTTATGGCTACACCTTC.

The chain carries TRBV5-6 and TRBJ2-5; 8 bases match TRBD2. The CDR3 runs 14 residues. V was clipped by 4 bases and J by 5 bases; unmatched bases: 7. The germline CDR1 and CDR2 sequences are SGHDT and YYEEEE. CDR3 residues: CASSLPSGGETQYF. The CDR3 nucleotides read TGTGCCAGCAGCCTACCCAGCGGGGGTGAGACCCAGTACTTC.

The chain has TRBV19 and TRBJ2-7; tentative D call: TRBD2 (5 bases). Deletions cut 3 bases from V and 2 bases from J, with 8 bases between. Germline loops: CDR1 LNHDA, CDR2 SQIVND (reference sequence). The CDR3 is 13 residues long. The CDR3 DNA reads as TGTGCCAGTAGTATCGAGGGAACCTACGAGCAGTACTTC. Translating gives CASSIEGTYEQYF. Full variable domain (rest looked up from reference TRBV19 and TRBJ2-7): DGGITQSPKYLFRKEGQNVTLSCEQNLNHDAMYWYRQDPGQGLRLIYYSQIVNDFQKGDIAEGYSVSREKKESFPLTVTSAQKNPTAFYLCASSIEGTYEQYFGPGTRLTVT.

The chain employs TRBV2 and TRBJ2-2; D gene uncertain. The germline V gene has CDR1 SNHLY and CDR2 FYNNEI. This CDR3 comprises 12 residues. Trimming removed 4 bases from V and 3 bases from J, with 3 bases in between. CDR3 amino acids: CASSGDTGELFF. The CDR3 region has the DNA TGTGCCAGCAGTGGAGACACCGGGGAGCTGTTTTTT.

This sequence joins TRBV6-5 and TRBJ1-1; a weak D match, TRBD1 (5 bases). The ends were cut back, 0 bases at V and 3 bases at J, with 14 bases in the middle. Germline CDR1 and CDR2: MNHEY and SVGAGI. The CDR3 sequence is 16 residues long. The CDR3 DNA reads TGTGCCAGCAGTTACTCGAAGGGGACGGTACACACTGAAGCTTTCTTT. It encodes CASSYSKGTVHTEAFF.

The chain has TRBV4-2 and TRBJ2-5, with 12 bases fitting TRBD2. The germline CDR1 and CDR2 sequences are LGHNA and YNFKEQ. The CDR3 has 18 residues. Germline trimming cut 0 bases from V and 2 bases from J; bases unmatched to any gene: 7. The DNA for the CDR3 is TGTGCCAGCAGCCAAGAGCCCCTAGCGGGGGGGAGACAAGAGACCCAGTACTTC. It translates to CASSQEPLAGGRQETQYF.

The chain carries TRBV5-4 and TRBJ1-6, with a possible D match to TRBD1 (5 bases). This CDR3 is built from 14 residues. CDR1 SGHNT and CDR2 YYREEE come from the germline V gene (reference sequence). Trimming shortened V by 0 bases and J by 7 bases, and 8 bases separated the two germline ends. CDR3 bases: TGTGCCAGCAGCTTGGAGCCAGGGAATTCACCCCTCCACTTT. This gives the protein CASSLEPGNSPLHF. Based on the CDR3 plus reference TRBV5-4 and TRBJ1-6, the full variable domain is ETGVTQSPTHLIKTRGQQVTLRCSSQSGHNTVSWYQQALGQGPQFIFQYYREEENGRGNFPPRFSGLQFPNYSSELNVNALELDDSALYLCASSLEPGNSPLHFGNGTRLTVT.

The CDR3 loop reads CASSQEGYTEAFF. DNA of the CDR3: TGTGCCAGCAGCCAAGAGGGGTATACTGAAGCTTTCTTT. V is TRBV4-2 and J is TRBJ1-1; D not resolved. The V end lost 0 bases, the J end lost 5 bases, and 7 bases lay between the germline ends. Per germline, CDR1 LGHNA and CDR2 YNFKEQ. The CDR3 is made up of 13 amino acids.

The rearrangement uses TRBV18 and TRBJ2-2; D is possibly TRBD2 (6 bases). The germline V and J ends were trimmed by 2 bases and 6 bases, with 10 bases remaining between them. Germline CDR1 KGHSH, CDR2 LQKENI. This CDR3 has 14 amino acids. CDR3 residues: CASSPGGKPGELFF. CDR3 DNA sequence: TGTGCCAGCTCACCAGGAGGGAAACCCGGGGAGCTGTTTTTT.

J is TRBJ1-5 and V is TRBV6-1; D unresolved. The CDR3 has 15 amino acids. Between the trimmed V and J ends, which lost 0 bases and 3 bases, there was a span of 9 bases. Germline lookup yields CDR1 MNHNS and CDR2 SASEGT. CDR3 sequence reads: CASSEAGRVNQPQHF. CDR3 DNA: TGTGCCAGCAGTGAAGCTGGACGAGTCAATCAGCCCCAGCATTTT.

This sequence joins TRBV10-3 and TRBJ1-1; TRBD1 is a possible D gene (6 bases). Germline-derived CDR1 and CDR2 are ENHRY and SYGVKD. CDR3 length equals 14 residues. Between the trimmed V and J ends, which lost 7 bases and 6 bases, there was a span of 18 bases. The CDR3 DNA reads TGTGCCATCAAATACCGACAGGAGACTCCTGAAGCTTTCTTT. Residues: CAIKYRQETPEAFF.

The rearrangement uses TRBV6-6 and TRBJ2-5; the D is unclear. Trimming took off 4 bases at V and 4 bases at J, with 7 bases between the two ends. The CDR3 runs to 12 residues. Germline V gene data show CDR1 as MNHNY and CDR2 as SVGAGI (reference sequence). The CDR3 sequence: CASSWVGETQYF. Written as DNA, the CDR3 is TGTGCCAGCAGTTGGGTGGGAGAGACCCAGTACTTC.

This rearrangement joins TRBV2 to TRBJ2-5; 9 bases line up with TRBD2. The germline gives CDR1 SNHLY, CDR2 FYNNEI. V lost 6 bases to trimming and J lost 1 base; unmatched junction nucleotides: 9. CDR3 length equals 16 residues. CDR3 region: CASSVGASGVQETQYF. The CDR3 nucleotides are TGTGCCAGCAGCGTGGGGGCTAGCGGGGTCCAAGAGACCCAGTACTTC.

V usage is TRBV5-8 and J usage is TRBJ2-2; D call uncertain. The length of the CDR3 is 13 residues. Per the germline V gene, CDR1 is SGHTS and CDR2 is YDEGEE. Trimming cost V 9 bases and J 3 bases, with 12 bases left between them. In nucleotides, the CDR3 is TGTGCCAACTCAAAGTTTGACACCGGGGAGCTGTTTTTT. Encoded protein: CANSKFDTGELFF.

The chain carries TRBV13 and TRBJ2-2; 12 bases agree with TRBD2. J was trimmed by 6 bases and V by 5 bases; bases with no gene match: 7. The germline CDR1 and CDR2 sequences are PRHDT and FYEKMQ (reference sequence). The CDR3 loop spans 16 amino acids. CDR3 nucleotide sequence: TGTGCCAGCAGCGAAGCTAGCGGGGGGGCCCCCGGGGAGCTGTTTTTT. Translated: CASSEASGGAPGELFF.

J is TRBJ1-6 and V is TRBV5-6; tentatively, D is TRBD1 (6 bases). The CDR3 totals 15 residues. The germline CDR1 and CDR2 sequences are SGHDT and YYEEEE. V was pared by 5 bases and J by 9 bases, with 18 bases between. The CDR3 is CASRPRGADISPLHF. Here the CDR3 DNA reads TGTGCCAGCAGGCCGAGGGGGGCCGATATTTCACCCCTCCACTTT.

This clone was picked up a small number of times. The chain combines TRBV4-1 with TRBJ1-6, with 10 bases lining up with TRBD1. The CDR3 has 16 amino acids. Per germline, CDR1 MGHRA and CDR2 YSYEKL. The V and J ends lost 0 bases and 7 bases, in that order; junction bases with no gene match: 3. DNA of the CDR3: TGCGCCAGCAGCCAAGACGGGGACAGGGGAAATTCACCCCTCCACTTT. Protein sequence: CASSQDGDRGNSPLHF.

The genes are TRBV2 and TRBJ2-3; the match to TRBD2 covers 11 bases. V was clipped by 8 bases and J by 1 base; unmatched bases: 2. The CDR3 has 14 residues. CDR1 is SNHLY and CDR2 is FYNNEI in the germline V gene. In nucleotides, the CDR3 is TGTGCCAGCCCACTAGCGGGGGGCACAGATACGCAGTATTTT. Its translation: CASPLAGGTDTQYF.

The genes are TRBV11-3 and TRBJ2-3; 11 bases are shared with TRBD2. The CDR3 loop spans 15 amino acids. J gave up 2 bases and V 4 bases, and 2 bases lay outside the gene matches. Germline CDR1 SGHNT, CDR2 YENEEA. The CDR3 region has the DNA TGTGCCAGCAGCTCTAGCGGGGGGACCACAGATACGCAGTATTTT. Protein: CASSSSGGTTDTQYF.

The count of this clone is one. The CDR3 nucleotides are TGTGCCAGCAGCTTAGCACGGACAGGGCGGCAGATATCCACTGAAGCTTTCTTT. Protein: CASSLARTGRQISTEAFF. This sequence joins TRBV7-9 and TRBJ1-1, with 8 bases lining up with TRBD1. This CDR3 is built from 18 residues. Germline V gives CDR1 SEHNR, CDR2 FQNEAQ (reference sequence). The ends lost 0 bases at V and 4 bases at J; junction bases unmatched: 13.

This clone occurred once. The V gene is TRBV7-9, the J gene TRBJ1-2; D may be TRBD1 (5 bases). The V gene lost 4 bases and the J gene lost 8 bases, with 20 bases spanning the gap. This CDR3 spans 15 amino acids. Germline loops: CDR1 SEHNR, CDR2 FQNEAQ (reference sequence). The CDR3 spells CASSSETVARGGYTF. The CDR3 DNA reads TGTGCCAGCAGCTCAGAGACCGTCGCGAGGGGAGGCTACACCTTC.

This chain links TRBV7-3 with TRBJ2-1; D is possibly TRBD2 (7 bases). The CDR3 runs to 15 residues. Germline CDR1 and CDR2: SGHTA and FQGTGA. With 3 bases removed from V and 4 bases from J, the gap between germline ends came to 13 bases. In DNA form, the CDR3 reads TGTGCCAGCAGCTTCGGGCGGGGGCGATACAATGAGCAGTTCTTC. Its protein is CASSFGRGRYNEQFF.